This T cell receptor beta chain was observed in a study of T cell responses to AZD1222 COVID-19 vaccine. Study-wide points: Of spike-specific TCRs, nearly half reportedly target regions left unmutated in variants. White British people made up most donors, females outnumbered males, and clonal diversity was possibly underestimated.

Some clones are missing from TCRdb's copy, which holds only in-frame ones; the method was immunoSEQ multiplex PCR. In the table there are fewer than 200,000 clones, under 95% of which are singletons. CDR3 length: 13 amino acids. Per germline, CDR1 SGHAT and CDR2 FQNNGV. V was clipped by 3 bases and J by 1 base, with 6 bases between them. Regarding this clone: Its antigen is not known.

The clonotype originates from an adult in good health. The rearrangement uses TRBV11-2 and TRBJ1-1; D gene uncertain. Here the sequenced sample was peripheral blood, taken on day 0 of MenACWY control vaccination. The CDR3 reads CASSFNGNTEAFF. The CDR3 DNA sequence: TGTGCCAGCAGCTTTAACGGGAACACTGAAGCTTTCTTT.